These 19 T cell receptor beta chains were all obtained from the same sample, sequenced in a study of T cells in localized non-small cell lung cancer (dated by TCRdb to the early 2020s). Library construction relied on the immunoSEQ multiplex PCR assay. As stored in TCRdb, this immuneACCESS dataset retains in-frame rearrangements with V and J assigned. A fraction of the clones does not appear; measured against another copy, unresolved V genes explain less than half of the discrepancy, and the remainder lacks a known reason. The sample includes 45,000 to 60,000 clones, with 70% to 90% observed a single time. The top ten hold roughly 2.5% of the sample. The sample consisted of PBMCs, taken before any cancer treatment. The receptor source for this set is a man aged 35-75 years with stage II lung adenocarcinoma.

The V gene is TRBV4-1, the J gene TRBJ2-7; 10 bases match TRBD2. The trim removed 1 base at V and 3 bases at J, leaving 9 bases unmatched. CDR3 size: 17 residues. Germline CDR1 and CDR2: MGHRA and YSYEKL. This CDR3 reads CASSQGYTSGEGYEQYF. The DNA for the CDR3 is TGCGCCAGCAGCCAAGGTTATACTAGCGGGGAAGGCTACGAGCAGTACTTC.

The rearrangement joins TRBV5-4 to TRBJ2-2, with 7 bases fitting TRBD2. V shed 0 bases and J 2 bases; nucleotides not matched to a gene: 1. The germline V gene encodes CDR1 SGHNT and CDR2 YYREEE (reference sequence). The CDR3 has 15 residues. DNA of the CDR3: TGTGCCAGCAGCTTGGGGACTAGTAACACCGGGGAGCTGTTTTTT. This translates into CASSLGTSNTGELFF.

This chain links TRBV27 with TRBJ2-3; D remains unclear. This CDR3 is 13 amino acids long. V was pared by 2 bases and J by 7 bases, with 10 bases between. Germline V gene data show CDR1 as MNHEY and CDR2 as SMNVEV (reference sequence). The CDR3 DNA is TGTGCCAGCAGTTTAACGGGCCCACATACGCAGTATTTT. Its translation is CASSLTGPHTQYF.

This clone was seen just once. V usage is TRBV11-2 and J usage is TRBJ1-1; D is perhaps TRBD1 (6 bases). The germline V gene has CDR1 SGHAT and CDR2 FQNNGV. V was clipped by 6 bases and J by 1 base, with 12 bases between them. This CDR3 is 14 amino acids long. The CDR3: CASSHRQENTEAFF. DNA for the CDR3: TGTGCCAGCAGTCATAGACAGGAGAACACTGAAGCTTTCTTT. Supplemented by reference TRBV11-2 and TRBJ1-1, the full variable domain reads EAGVAQSPRYKIIEKRQSVAFWCNPISGHATLYWYQQILGQGPKLLIQFQNNGVVDDSQLPKDRFSAERLKGVDSTLKIQPAKLEDSAVYLCASSHRQENTEAFFGQGTRLTVV.

The chain employs TRBV28 and TRBJ1-4, with TRBD1 matching over 7 bases. Trimming removed 1 base from V and 6 bases from J; junction bases left unmatched: 8. In germline, CDR1 is MDHEN, CDR2 SYDVKM. The CDR3 spans 16 residues. CDR3 loop: CASSLYSGQRDEKLFF. DNA for the CDR3: TGTGCCAGCAGTTTATACTCGGGACAGCGGGATGAAAAACTGTTTTTT.

This sequence joins TRBV27 and TRBJ1-2; maybe TRBD1 (6 bases). The germline gives CDR1 MNHEY, CDR2 SMNVEV (reference sequence). The CDR3 runs to 15 residues. V lost 5 bases and J 1 base, leaving 14 bases between the germline ends. Here the CDR3 reads CASSPTGMGNYGYTF. CDR3 DNA: TGTGCCAGCAGTCCCACAGGGATGGGTAACTATGGCTACACCTTC.

This chain joins TRBV30 and TRBJ2-5, with 9 bases matching TRBD2. The CDR3 has 15 residues. Per germline, CDR1 GTSNPN and CDR2 SVGIG (reference sequence). V shed 4 bases and J 5 bases; nucleotides not matched to a gene: 11. The CDR3 loop reads CAWNRRGGAWETQYF. In DNA, the CDR3 is TGTGCCTGGAATCGGCGGGGGGGGGCCTGGGAGACCCAGTACTTC.

The chain employs TRBV28 and TRBJ2-7; D unresolved. The V gene lost 3 bases and the J gene lost 3 bases, with 12 bases spanning the gap. Germline V lookup: CDR1 MDHEN, CDR2 SYDVKM. CDR3 length: 14 amino acids. The CDR3 DNA sequence: TGTGCCAGCAGTTTTCAGAAAACCCTCTACGAGCAGTACGTC. Protein product: CASSFQKTLYEQYV.

The chain employs TRBV13 and TRBJ2-4; tentatively, D is TRBD1 or TRBD2 (5 bases each). In germline, CDR1 is PRHDT, CDR2 FYEKMQ (reference sequence). This CDR3 is 14 amino acids long. Trimming shortened V by 9 bases and J by 3 bases, and 15 bases separated the two germline ends. CDR3: CASTQGEDKNIQYF. DNA of the CDR3: TGTGCCAGTACGCAGGGAGAGGACAAAAACATTCAGTACTTC.

The chain combines TRBV6-1 with TRBJ1-5, with D maybe TRBD1 (5 bases). The CDR3 spans 14 residues. Germline lookup yields CDR1 MNHNS and CDR2 SASEGT. Trimming stripped 6 bases from V and 2 bases from J, with 11 bases between. The CDR3 DNA is TGTGCCAGCAGCTACGGGGACCGCAATCAGCCCCAGCATTTT. This codes for CASSYGDRNQPQHF.

The chain recombines TRBV7-9 with TRBJ2-3, with D perhaps matching TRBD2 (6 bases). Trimming removed 5 bases from V and 8 bases from J, with 23 bases in between. The V gene's germline CDR1 is SEHNR and CDR2 FQNEAQ (reference sequence). The CDR3 loop spans 16 amino acids. The CDR3 spells CASSVAGPQTQGTQYF. The CDR3 DNA is TGTGCCAGCAGCGTCGCGGGACCTCAGACCCAGGGTACGCAGTATTTT. The full variable domain, completed using reference TRBV7-9 and TRBJ2-3, is DTGVSQNPRHKITKRGQNVTFRCDPISEHNRLYWYRQTLGQGPEFLTYFQNEAQLEKSRLLSDRFSAERPKGSFSTLEIQRTEQGDSAMYLCASSVAGPQTQGTQYFGPGTRLTVL.

This chain connects TRBV11-1 to TRBJ2-5; 13 nucleotides line up with TRBD2. Germline CDR1 reads SGHAT; CDR2 reads FQDESV (reference sequence). Trimming at V came to 4 bases and at J to 3 bases, leaving 5 bases not matched to a gene. This CDR3 has 16 amino acids. The DNA of the CDR3 is TGTGCCAGCAGCTCCGGACTAGCGGGGGCGGAAGAGACCCAGTACTTC. This translates into CASSSGLAGAEETQYF. Looking up the rest from reference TRBV11-1 and TRBJ2-5 gives the full variable domain: EAEVAQSPRYKITEKSQAVAFWCDPISGHATLYWYRQILGQGPELLVQFQDESVVDDSQLPKDRFSAERLKGVDSTLKIQPAELGDSAMYLCASSSGLAGAEETQYFGPGTRLLVL.

This chain's CDR3 is CASSLGQDYEQYF. CDR3 in DNA: TGTGCCAGCAGTTTAGGGCAGGACTACGAGCAGTACTTC. The chain has TRBV27 and TRBJ2-7; D remains ambiguous. This CDR3 region has 13 residues. Trimming cost V 2 bases and J 3 bases, with 8 bases left between them. Germline V gives CDR1 MNHEY, CDR2 SMNVEV (reference sequence).

The chain recombines TRBV6-1 with TRBJ1-2, with 9 nucleotides matching TRBD1. The CDR3 is 12 residues long. CDR1 is MNHNS and CDR2 is SASEGT in the germline V gene. J was trimmed by 6 bases and V by 5 bases; bases with no gene match: 1. CDR3 protein: CASSRTGDGYTF. The CDR3 DNA follows: TGTGCCAGCAGTCGGACAGGGGATGGCTACACCTTC.

The CDR3 here is CASRETGSGNTIYF. In DNA, the CDR3 is TGTGCCAGCAGGGAAACAGGGTCTGGAAACACCATATATTTT. J is TRBJ1-3 and V is TRBV6-1; D possibly corresponds to TRBD1 (6 bases). This CDR3 contains 14 residues. V gave up 6 bases and J gave up 1 base, with 10 bases separating them. CDR1 MNHNS and CDR2 SASEGT come from the germline V gene.

The chain carries TRBV6-1 and TRBJ2-1; D might be TRBD1 (6 bases). V gave up 3 bases and J gave up 2 bases, with 14 bases separating them. CDR1 MNHNS and CDR2 SASEGT come from the germline V gene. The CDR3 extends over 16 amino acids. The CDR3 sequence: CASSDFRGGPYNEQFF. The CDR3 DNA is TGTGCCAGCAGTGACTTTCGAGGGGGACCCTACAATGAGCAGTTCTTC.

The CDR3 DNA reads TGTGCCAGCAGCTCGCCCACAGGGGTAGAGACCCAGTACTTC. Its protein is CASSSPTGVETQYF. The chain recombines TRBV11-2 with TRBJ2-5, with 7 positions matching TRBD1. Germline V CDR1 and CDR2: SGHAT, FQNNGV. The CDR3 covers 14 residues. V was clipped by 4 bases and J by 4 bases; unmatched bases: 6. The full variable domain, its missing parts supplied by reference TRBV11-2 and TRBJ2-5, is EAGVAQSPRYKIIEKRQSVAFWCNPISGHATLYWYQQILGQGPKLLIQFQNNGVVDDSQLPKDRFSAERLKGVDSTLKIQPAKLEDSAVYLCASSSPTGVETQYFGPGTRLLVL.

The chain is built from TRBV6-1 and TRBJ2-4; D is ambiguous. Looked up from germline, CDR1 is MNHNS and CDR2 is SASEGT. The CDR3 is 15 amino acids. Trimming stripped 8 bases from V and 0 bases from J, with 14 bases between. Here the CDR3 DNA reads TGTGCCAGCCAGGCCCTCGGAGTAGCCAAAAACATTCAGTACTTC. Translated: CASQALGVAKNIQYF.

The J gene is TRBJ2-2, the V gene TRBV9, with TRBD2 as a possible D gene (6 bases). Germline V gene lookup returns CDR1 SGDLS and CDR2 YYNGEE. This CDR3 has 15 amino acids. V was cut by 0 bases and J by 7 bases, with 13 bases left in between. CDR3 sequence reads: CASSVGTKGVGELFF. DNA for the CDR3: TGTGCCAGCAGCGTAGGGACTAAAGGGGTCGGGGAGCTGTTTTTT.